The clone carrying this T cell receptor beta chain was recorded at least ten times. What it recognizes is unknown. This CDR3 region has 14 residues. CDR1 is DFQATT, CDR2 SNEGSKA, per germline (reference sequence). J was trimmed by 2 bases and V by 6 bases; bases with no gene match: 10. MiXCR, run by TCRdb on the PCR reads, gives a single entry per CDR3 protein. The table has about half a million distinct CDR3 sequences, about 20% seen once. These data belong to a study of molecular identifiers for immune sequencing clone quantification. Findings and caveats of the study: One cell's worth of spiked Jurkat TCR RNA was reportedly detectable among 900,000 to 1,000,000 naive cells.

The chain is built from TRBV20-1 and TRBJ2-7; 7 bases agree with TRBD1. This clonotype was obtained from a human donor in good health. Some libraries in this study had Jurkat cell RNA spiked in. Sequenced input: naive CD8+ T cells from blood, with Jurkat cell RNA spiked in. Indicated subset: FACS-sorted CD8+CD4-CCR7+CD45RA+ naive T cells. The CDR3 region has the DNA TGCAGTGCCGACCGGCCGGGACAGACCTACGAGCAGTACTTC. Translated: CSADRPGQTYEQYF.